The 16 T cell receptor beta chains below were found in one sample sequenced in a study of T cell repertoires in cytomegalovirus infection. TCRdb used MiXCR to reprocess the reads, holding one entry per CDR3 protein. The data contain around 450,000 distinct CDR3 sequences, approximately 31% of them singletons. Sequenced: PBMCs. The source of these receptors is a human donor in good health (CMV status not recorded). Some clones in this sample may be carry-over from other donors' samples.

In its sample, this clonotype was seen many times. The genes are TRBV4-1 and TRBJ1-1, with D possibly TRBD1 on 5 matching bases. Germline V gene data show CDR1 as MGHRA and CDR2 as YSYEKL. Deletions cut 6 bases from V and 6 bases from J, with 23 bases between. The CDR3 has 16 residues. CDR3 residues: CASRPKPSGGFAEAFF. Here the CDR3 DNA reads TGCGCCAGCAGACCAAAACCCTCCGGGGGGTTCGCTGAAGCTTTCTTT.

There are many counts of this clonotype. The CDR3 sequence is CASSLPTGGNTEAFF. The CDR3 bases are TGTGCCAGCAGCTTACCGACAGGTGGGAACACTGAAGCTTTCTTT. V gene TRBV7-2 combines with J gene TRBJ1-1; weak D call: TRBD1 (6 bases). V shed 2 bases and J shed 1 base, with 11 bases lying between them. Germline CDR1 is SGHTA and CDR2 is FQGNSA. The length of the CDR3 is 15 residues.

This clonotype was seen a few times. The rearrangement links TRBV7-6 to TRBJ2-7; 10 bases fit TRBD1. The CDR3 is made up of 15 amino acids. J gave up 6 bases and V 1 base, and 6 bases lay outside the gene matches. Germline V lookup: CDR1 SGHVS, CDR2 FNYEAQ. CDR3 bases: TGTGCCAGCAGCTTAGTACCGGGACAGGGGCTCGAGCAGTACTTC. This sequence encodes CASSLVPGQGLEQYF. Full variable domain (remainder filled in from reference TRBV7-6 and TRBJ2-7): GAGVSQSPRYKVTKRGQDVALRCDPISGHVSLYWYRQALGQGPEFLTYFNYEAQQDKSGLPNDRFSAERPEGSISTLTIQRTEQRDSAMYRCASSLVPGQGLEQYFGPGTRLTVT.

This clonotype occurred a few times. Written as DNA, the CDR3 is TGTGCCAGCTCACCAAGCCAGGGGGGTTCCGAGACCCAGTACTTC. The encoded protein is CASSPSQGGSETQYF. This chain uses TRBV18 with TRBJ2-5; D might be TRBD1 (7 bases). CDR1 is KGHSH and CDR2 is LQKENI in the germline V gene. The CDR3 runs to 15 residues. V was trimmed by 2 bases and J by 5 bases, leaving 15 bases between them.

J is TRBJ1-4 and V is TRBV18; no clear D gene. Looked up from germline, CDR1 is KGHSH and CDR2 is LQKENI. This CDR3 comprises 17 residues. V was pared by 2 bases and J by 0 bases, with 13 bases between. The CDR3: CASSPWTIQATNEKLFF. The CDR3 coding sequence is TGTGCCAGCTCACCATGGACTATCCAAGCAACTAATGAAAAACTGTTTTTT.

V is TRBV14 and J is TRBJ2-7; D could derive from TRBD1 or TRBD2 (5 bases each). This CDR3 contains 15 residues. V dropped 3 bases and J dropped 1 base, with 13 bases sitting between them. The germline V gene has CDR1 SGHDN and CDR2 FVKESK. CDR3 bases: TGTGCCAGCAGCCACAGGGCCGGGAAATCCTACGAGCAGTACTTC. Translation gives CASSHRAGKSYEQYF. The variable domain in full, with the rest retrieved from reference TRBV14 and TRBJ2-7, is EAGVTQFPSHSVIEKGQTVTLRCDPISGHDNLYWYRRVMGKEIKFLLHFVKESKQDESGMPNNRFLAERTGGTYSTLKVQPAELEDSGVYFCASSHRAGKSYEQYFGPGTRLTVT.

Ten or more counts support this clonotype. The CDR3 region has the DNA TGTGCCAGCAGCTTAATGGAGGCGGGGGGGCGGCTGCAGTTCTTC. Its translation is CASSLMEAGGRLQFF. The chain couples TRBV7-2 to TRBJ2-1; 9 bases map to TRBD2. CDR1 is SGHTA, CDR2 FQGNSA, per germline. CDR3 size: 15 residues. With V trimmed by 2 bases and J by 12 bases, 11 bases remained unmatched.

Only a few counts were recorded for this clonotype. The chain combines TRBV6-6 with TRBJ1-6; D is ambiguous. The germline V gene has CDR1 MNHNY and CDR2 SVGAGI (reference sequence). The CDR3 has 12 amino acids. V was clipped by 6 bases and J by 7 bases, with 7 bases between them. CDR3 in DNA: TGTGCCAGCAGGGATTGGAATTCACCCCTCCACTTT. It codes for CASRDWNSPLHF.

Concerning this clonotype itself: The junction departs from germline at one end; a sequencing error may be responsible. The rearrangement links TRBV4-1 to TRBJ1-4; D remains ambiguous. There are 15 residues in the CDR3. Germline CDR1 is MGHRA and CDR2 is YSYEKL. In nucleotides, the CDR3 is TGCACCAGCAGCCAAGATGGGCACGGTAATGAAAAACTGTTTTTT. Its protein is CTSSQDGHGNEKLFF.

This chain links TRBV7-9 with TRBJ2-1; D is unresolved. V lost 7 bases and J 1 base, leaving 11 bases between the germline ends. The length of the CDR3 is 14 residues. CDR1 and CDR2 from the germline V gene are SEHNR and FQNEAQ (reference sequence). The CDR3 DNA follows: TGTGCCAGCACCCCCGGGCTATCCTACAATGAGCAGTTCTTC. Encoded protein: CASTPGLSYNEQFF.

The table lists this clonotype with a few counts. The chain is built from TRBV5-4 and TRBJ1-1; D is undetermined. The CDR3 extends over 11 amino acids. V was trimmed by 2 bases and J by 8 bases, leaving 7 bases between them. CDR1 is SGHNT and CDR2 is YYREEE in the germline V gene (reference sequence). The CDR3 region has the DNA TGTGCCAGCAGCTTCCGCAGAGAAGCTTTCTTT. Amino acids: CASSFRREAFF.

The chain employs TRBV28 and TRBJ1-5; TRBD1 might be the D (5 bases). The CDR3 spans 16 residues. The V end was cut by 7 bases, the J end by 1 base, with 17 bases between. Germline V gene lookup returns CDR1 MDHEN and CDR2 SYDVKM. This chain's CDR3 is CASMSGGNPSNQPQHF. CDR3 DNA sequence: TGTGCCAGCATGTCCGGGGGAAATCCCAGCAATCAGCCCCAGCATTTT.

This clonotype was counted between two and nine times. The chain is built from TRBV6-6 and TRBJ1-5; D is possibly TRBD1 (5 bases). The CDR3 length is 14 residues. The V gene's germline CDR1 is MNHNY and CDR2 SVGAGI (reference sequence). Trimming cost V 11 bases and J 1 base, with 15 bases left between them. CDR3 region: CAAGRDGSNQPQHF. DNA for the CDR3: TGTGCCGCGGGTAGGGACGGGAGCAATCAGCCCCAGCATTTT.

This clonotype was counted only a few times. J is TRBJ1-1 and V is TRBV4-1; D is perhaps TRBD1 (5 bases). The germline CDR1 and CDR2 sequences are MGHRA and YSYEKL. Trimming pared 0 bases from V and 4 bases from J, leaving 9 bases between. This CDR3 is built from 14 residues. The CDR3 region is CASSQEEGTTEAFF. The CDR3 nucleotides are TGCGCCAGCAGCCAAGAGGAAGGGACCACTGAAGCTTTCTTT.

This clonotype was seen at least ten times. V usage is TRBV7-6 and J usage is TRBJ2-1; 9 nucleotides match TRBD2. V lost 2 bases to trimming and J lost 6 bases; unmatched junction nucleotides: 2. Germline V lookup: CDR1 SGHVS, CDR2 FNYEAQ. The CDR3 is made up of 14 amino acids. This chain's CDR3 is CASSLSGGINEQFF. CDR3 in DNA: TGTGCCAGCAGCTTAAGCGGGGGGATCAATGAGCAGTTCTTC.

To note about this clonotype: This sequence may be a read error, since a much larger clone differs from it by one base. The DNA of the CDR3 is TGTGCCAGCAGCTTAGCGTGGGTGAACACTGAAGCTTTCTTT. Translation: CASSLAWVNTEAFF. The chain employs TRBV7-9 and TRBJ1-1; D unresolved. Trimming took 0 bases from V and 0 from J, leaving 5 bases between them. The CDR3 spans 14 residues. Germline V gene data show CDR1 as SEHNR and CDR2 as FQNEAQ (reference sequence).